The 12 T cell receptor beta chains in this list originate from one sample, sequenced in a study of vaccination and CD4 T cells after COVID-19. No antigen is known for these receptors. Specified treatment: approximately 11-day PBMC culture with coronavirus spike peptide pools or control peptides (ViraFEST assay). Cultured CD4+ T cells had their DNA profiled by the Oncomine TCR Beta short-read assay. TCRdb independently ran MiXCR on the PCR reads; one entry per CDR3 protein. Of some 16,000 distinct CDR3 sequences listed, about two fifths were seen once; the top ten hold roughly 6.6%. Specimen: CD4+ T cells from blood, cultured in vitro, collected after SARS-CoV-2 vaccination. Receptor source: a human donor who had recovered from COVID-19.

CDR3 sequence: CATSRMRGSGYNEQFF. CDR3 nucleotide sequence: TGTGCCACCAGCAGGATGAGGGGATCGGGTTACAATGAGCAGTTCTTC. This sequence joins TRBV15 and TRBJ2-1, with D perhaps given as TRBD1 or TRBD2 (5 bases each). This CDR3 is 16 amino acids long. CDR1 and CDR2 from the germline V gene are LNHNV and YYDKDF (reference sequence). V was cut by 3 bases and J by 4 bases, with 16 bases left in between.

The chain recombines TRBV5-1 with TRBJ2-7; D might be TRBD2 (7 bases). The length of the CDR3 is 15 residues. The V end lost 0 bases, the J end lost 5 bases, and 15 bases lay between the germline ends. Germline V gene lookup returns CDR1 SGHRS and CDR2 YFSETQ. CDR3 sequence: CASSLVVTGGNEQYF. CDR3 nucleotides: TGCGCCAGCAGCTTGGTTGTGACGGGGGGCAACGAGCAGTACTTC.

In its sample, this clonotype was seen a few times. The chain has TRBV18 and TRBJ1-6, with TRBD1 identical over 7 bases. Per the germline V gene, CDR1 is KGHSH and CDR2 is LQKENI. The CDR3 covers 15 residues. The V segment lost 5 bases and the J segment 7 bases; nucleotides outside the gene matches: 8. CDR3 DNA: TGTGCCAGCTCAACCGACAGGGCCAGGAATTCACCCCTCCACTTT. It specifies CASSTDRARNSPLHF.

The V and J genes are TRBV12-3 or TRBV12-4 and TRBJ1-1; 8 nucleotides match TRBD1. The CDR3 covers 11 residues. Trimming at V came to 8 bases and at J to 10 bases, leaving 6 bases not matched to a gene. This chain's CDR3 is CASGRGRGAFF. The CDR3 nucleotides read TGTGCCAGCGGCAGGGGGCGTGGAGCTTTCTTT.

The J gene is TRBJ2-7, the V gene TRBV7-2, with D perhaps matching TRBD1 (6 bases). Germline assignment: CDR1 SGHTA and CDR2 FQGNSA. Deletions cut 6 bases from V and 3 bases from J, with 15 bases between. The CDR3 totals 14 residues. Here the CDR3 reads CASRDRRGGYEQYF. The DNA of the CDR3 is TGTGCCAGCAGAGACCGTAGAGGGGGCTACGAGCAGTACTTC.

This clonotype was counted a few times. The chain has TRBV6-5 and TRBJ2-7; no clear D gene. Trimming took off 0 bases at V and 0 bases at J, with 12 bases between the two ends. Germline V gene sequence: CDR1 MNHEY, CDR2 SVGAGI. The CDR3 is made up of 16 amino acids. Written as DNA, the CDR3 is TGTGCCAGCAGTTACTCGAGCACTCTGGACTCCTACGAGCAGTACTTC. Protein sequence: CASSYSSTLDSYEQYF.

The chain recombines TRBV2 with TRBJ2-3; weak D call: TRBD2 (6 bases). The CDR3 sequence is 15 residues long. Germline CDR1 reads SNHLY; CDR2 reads FYNNEI. Trimming removed 6 bases from V and 3 bases from J, with 16 bases in between. CDR3 DNA: TGTGCCAGCAGCTGGAACAAGGGACTGACAGATACGCAGTATTTT. Translating gives CASSWNKGLTDTQYF.

This clonotype was picked up a small number of times. The chain uses TRBV20-1 and TRBJ1-2; D gene uncertain. Trimming took 2 bases from V and 2 from J, leaving 12 bases between them. This CDR3 region has 14 residues. Germline CDR1 reads DFQATT; CDR2 reads SNEGSKA (reference sequence). The CDR3 DNA sequence: TGCAGTGCTAGATCCAGGCACGAGAACTATGGCTACACCTTC. It encodes CSARSRHENYGYTF.

This clonotype was seen a handful of times. The chain employs TRBV19 and TRBJ2-5; 8 nucleotides match TRBD2. V was clipped by 3 bases and J by 5 bases; unmatched bases: 5. Germline CDR1 LNHDA, CDR2 SQIVND (reference sequence). This CDR3 spans 14 amino acids. The CDR3 sequence is CASSMTAGGETQYF. Written as DNA, the CDR3 is TGTGCCAGTAGTATGACGGCGGGGGGTGAGACCCAGTACTTC.

J is TRBJ1-3 and V is TRBV14; D is ambiguous. V lost 2 bases, J lost 3 bases, and 5 bases lay in between. Germline V gives CDR1 SGHDN, CDR2 FVKESK. CDR3 length: 13 residues. CDR3 in amino acids: CASSQNNGNTIYF. The CDR3 coding sequence is TGTGCCAGCAGCCAAAACAATGGAAACACCATATATTTT.

The V call is TRBV24-1, the J call TRBJ2-1; 8 bases are a match to TRBD2. There are 16 residues in the CDR3. Germline CDR1 KGHDR, CDR2 SFDVKD. V lost 5 bases and J lost 9; bases outside the gene matches: 14. The CDR3 sequence is CATSAPSGQGDGEQFF. Here the CDR3 DNA reads TGTGCCACCAGTGCCCCTAGCGGGCAAGGAGATGGTGAGCAGTTCTTC.

Of note for this clonotype: Germline and junction disagree at one end, which may indicate a read error. This rearrangement joins TRBV7-6 to TRBJ2-2, with 13 bases matching TRBD2. The CDR3 runs to 16 residues. Germline CDR1 is SGHVS and CDR2 is FNYEAQ. The CDR3 DNA is TGTGCTAGCAGAGGACTAGCGGGAGTAGCCTCCGGGGAGCTGTTTTTT. Amino acids: CASRGLAGVASGELFF. The full variable domain, its missing parts supplied by reference TRBV7-6 and TRBJ2-2, is GAGVSQSPRYKVTKRGQDVALRCDPISGHVSLYWYRQALGQGPEFLTYFNYEAQQDKSGLPNDRFSAERPEGSISTLTIQRTEQRDSAMYRCASRGLAGVASGELFFGEGSRLTVL.